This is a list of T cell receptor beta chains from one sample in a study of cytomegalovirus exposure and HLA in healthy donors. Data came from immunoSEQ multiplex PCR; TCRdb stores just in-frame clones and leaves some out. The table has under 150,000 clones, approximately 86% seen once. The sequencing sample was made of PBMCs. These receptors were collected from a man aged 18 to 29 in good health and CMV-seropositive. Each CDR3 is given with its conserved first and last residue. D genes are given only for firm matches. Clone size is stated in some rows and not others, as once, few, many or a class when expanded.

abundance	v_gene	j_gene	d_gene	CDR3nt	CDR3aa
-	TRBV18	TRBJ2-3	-	TGTGCCAGCTCAGGGAGTACCTCTACGCAGTATTTT	CASSGSTSTQYF
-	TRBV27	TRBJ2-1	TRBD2	TGTGCCAGCGTTTGGGGGGGACGGCAGTTCTTC	CASVWGGRQFF
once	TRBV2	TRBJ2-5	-	TGTGCCAGCAGACCCAGGGGGGTTGGGGAGACCCAGTACTTC	CASRPRGVGETQYF
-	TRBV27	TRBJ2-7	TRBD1	TGTGCCAGCAGTTTTTCCCCTCCGGGACAGTCCTACGAGCAGTACTTC	CASSFSPPGQSYEQYF
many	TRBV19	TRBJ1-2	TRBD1	TGTGCCAGTAGTATGGGGGACAGCTATGGCTACACCTTC	CASSMGDSYGYTF
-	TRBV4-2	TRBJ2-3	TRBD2	TGTGCCAGCAGCCAATCGACTAGCGGGGGGCCCACAGATACGCTGTATTTT	CASSQSTSGGPTDTLYF
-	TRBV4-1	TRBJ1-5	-	TGCGCCAGCAGCCAAGGATCGGGACTCAATCAGCCCCAGCATTTT	CASSQGSGLNQPQHF
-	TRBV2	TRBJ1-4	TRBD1	TGTGCCAGCAGTGGCCCCCCCCGGGACAGGGGGAATGAAAAACTGTTTTTT	CASSGPPRDRGNEKLFF
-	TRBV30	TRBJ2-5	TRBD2	TGTGCCTGGAGTAATCCGGGACTACAAGAGACCCAGTACTTC	CAWSNPGLQETQYF
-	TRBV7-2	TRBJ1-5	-	TGTGCCAGCAGCTTCAGGGGTGGCAATCAGCCCCAGCATTTT	CASSFRGGNQPQHF
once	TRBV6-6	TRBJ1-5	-	TGTGCCAGCAGTTATGGTCAAGAGGGTGGGCAGCCCCAGCATTTT	CASSYGQEGGQPQHF
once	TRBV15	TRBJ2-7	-	TGTGCCACCCGACTAGGGGGCCCATCCTACGAGCAGTACTTC	CATRLGGPSYEQYF
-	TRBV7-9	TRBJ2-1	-	TGTGCCAGCAGCTTAATTGGCGGAGAGCAGTTCTTC	CASSLIGGEQFF
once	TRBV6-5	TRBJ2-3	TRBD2	TGTGCCAGCAGGATCTCTCGGGGGGCAGATACGCAGTATTTT	CASRISRGADTQYF
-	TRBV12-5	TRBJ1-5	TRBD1	TGTGCTAGTGGTTTGATCCTCGACAGGGGGCGAGATCAGCCCCAGCATTTT	CASGLILDRGRDQPQHF
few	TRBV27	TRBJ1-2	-	TGTGCCAGCAGGGGGGGTACCTATGGCTACACCTTC	CASRGGTYGYTF
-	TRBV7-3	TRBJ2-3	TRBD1	TGTGCCAGCAGCTTGACAGGGGACAGCACAGATACGCAGTATTTT	CASSLTGDSTDTQYF
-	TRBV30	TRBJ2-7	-	TGTGCCTGGAGTGCAACCAGGACCTACGAGCAGTACTTC	CAWSATRTYEQYF
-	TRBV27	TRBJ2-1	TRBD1	TGTGCCAGCAGATTCCAAGGGGGCGCTCGTAATAATGAGCAGTTCTTC	CASRFQGGARNNEQFF
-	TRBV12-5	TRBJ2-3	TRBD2	TGTGCTAGTGGTTTGGTACTCGGGACTAGGGGGGATACGCAGTATTTT	CASGLVLGTRGDTQYF
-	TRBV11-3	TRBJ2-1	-	TGTGCCAGCAGCCTCCAGGGGACGCATGAGCAGTTCTTC	CASSLQGTHEQFF
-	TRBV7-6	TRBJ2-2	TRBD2	TGTGCCAGCAGCTCTCTAGGGGCGGGAGTAGGAACCGGGGAGCTGTTTTTT	CASSSLGAGVGTGELFF
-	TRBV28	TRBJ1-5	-	TGTGCCAGCAGTCTCCCTGACAACAATCAGCCCCAGCATTTT	CASSLPDNNQPQHF
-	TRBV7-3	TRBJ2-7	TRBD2	TGTGCCAGCAGCTTAGCGGGAGGATACGAGCAGTACTTC	CASSLAGGYEQYF
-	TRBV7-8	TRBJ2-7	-	TGTGCCAGCAGCTCACGTGGGAGAGGAGGCTACGAGCAGTACTTC	CASSSRGRGGYEQYF
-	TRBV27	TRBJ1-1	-	TGTGCCAGCAGTTTTCTGGGGCTAGGGGACACTGAAGCTTTCTTT	CASSFLGLGDTEAFF
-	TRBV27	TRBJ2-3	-	TGTGCCAGCAGTTTAATTCGGGATGTCTCAGATACGCAGTATTTT	CASSLIRDVSDTQYF
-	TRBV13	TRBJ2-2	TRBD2	TGTGCCAGCAGCTTATTAGCGGGAGAGAACACCGGGGAGCTGTTTTTT	CASSLLAGENTGELFF
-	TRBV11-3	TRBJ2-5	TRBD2	TGTGCCAGCAGCTTAGACGAAGTAGGACTAGCGAGCCAAGAGACCCAGTACTTC	CASSLDEVGLASQETQYF
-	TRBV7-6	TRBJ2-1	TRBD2	TGTGCCAGCACCCTGACTAGCGGTGCCTACAATGAGCAGTTCTTC	CASTLTSGAYNEQFF
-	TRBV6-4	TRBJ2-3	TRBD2	TGTGCCAGCAGTGAAGCATCTAGCGGGGGGGGGTCAGATACGCAGTATTTT	CASSEASSGGGSDTQYF
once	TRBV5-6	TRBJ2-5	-	TGTGCCAGCAGCTTGCCGGGACTGCCATCGGGCCAAGAGACCCAGTACTTC	CASSLPGLPSGQETQYF
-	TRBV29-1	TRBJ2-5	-	TGCAGCGTTGAGCAGGGTGGAGAGACCCAGTACTTC	CSVEQGGETQYF
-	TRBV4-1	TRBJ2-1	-	TGCGCCAGCAGCCAAGCGGGTGAGCACAATGAGCAGTTCTTC	CASSQAGEHNEQFF
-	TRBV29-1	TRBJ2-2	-	TGCAGCGTTCCGACTCCAGACAGGTCCGGGGAGCTGTTTTTT	CSVPTPDRSGELFF
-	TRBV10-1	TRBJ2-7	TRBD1	TGCGCCAGCAGCCGGGACAGGGGGTACGAGCAGTACTTC	CASSRDRGYEQYF
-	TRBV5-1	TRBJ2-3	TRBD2	TGCGCCAGCAGCCAACCTAGGACTAGCGGGAGTGTAGATACGCAGTATTTT	CASSQPRTSGSVDTQYF
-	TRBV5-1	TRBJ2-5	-	TGCGCCAGCAGCTTGGCCCAGGGTCCTGGGAAGACCCAGTACTTC	CASSLAQGPGKTQYF
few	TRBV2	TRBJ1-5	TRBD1	TGTGCCAGCGAGGGGACAGGACGATGGCAGCCCCAGCATTTT	CASEGTGRWQPQHF
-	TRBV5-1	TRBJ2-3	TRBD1	TGCGCCAGCAGCTTTACGGACAGGGGGTCCACAGATACGCAGTATTTT	CASSFTDRGSTDTQYF